This T cell receptor beta chain comes out of a study of T cell responses to AZD1222 COVID-19 vaccine (dated by TCRdb to the early 2020s). Study-level background: AZD1222 recipients whose second dose came at about 4 weeks and those whose second dose came at about 12 weeks were combined into one group, since spike-specific TCR depth and breadth did not differ between the two schedules. TCR sequencing was performed for 230 to 250 trial participants, of whom some 200 were given two doses of AZD1222 and around 25 were given two doses of MenACWY control vaccine. Trial participants were enrolled by age into 18-55, 56-69 and 70-plus year subgroups, with about 150, 27 and 61 TCR-sequenced participants respectively.

Measured from the cysteine to the phenylalanine, the CDR3 is 15 residues long. The entry retains the CDR3 DNA only, 45 bases that are in frame from base 1. V loses 4 bases of germline sequence and J loses 2 bases, and the interval between the two ends is 14 bases. CDR1 and CDR2 were assigned from the germline V gene (reference sequence) as SEHNR and FQNEAQ. Regarding this clone: Its antigen target is currently unknown. Base qualities are not at hand, and no much larger clone is one base apart.

What the time point label conveys for this sample: baseline before first vaccination. Vaccinee samples were obtained from the UK trials COV001 and COV002, which included a single-blind randomized controlled phase 2/3 trial of AZD1222 (ChAdOx1 nCoV-19) in healthy adults. Trial participant PBMC samples were collected at day 0 and day 28 after the second dose for TCRbeta chain sequencing. The CDR3 regions of human TCRbeta chains were analyzed by immunosequencing. The authors processed their data as follows. TCRs in the repertoires were matched against a reference library of SARS-CoV-2-specific TCRs that had been generated with the MIRA antigen-specificity platform. Breadth meant the fraction of unique TCRs that were SARS-CoV-2-associated, whereas depth meant the fraction of total T cells that were SARS-CoV-2-associated. Using the MIRA data, each spike-specific TCR was assigned both to the spike region to which the TCR was reactive and to a CD4 or CD8 class. Log10-transformed breadth and depth values were compared by one-way ANOVA with Sidak's multiple comparisons tests. TCRdb limited this immuneACCESS table to in-frame rearrangements with V and J called. A share of clones is missing; checked studies link under half to unresolved V genes, and the rest is unexplained. Clone size and the V and J calls come from that table; the DNA yielded D and trimming. This sample comprises fewer than 150,000 clones, roughly 87% of them detected only once. Together, the top ten hold 1.3% to 1.5% of the sample.

Findings and caveats that apply to the study as a whole: Participants were mostly white British, with more females than males. The authors suggested clonal diversity may have been underestimated. The 56-69-year group was small, and its depth increase did not reach significance, likely because of low power. No day 14 peak-response samples were available, so repertoires were characterized only after the peak T cell response. Nearly half of unique spike-specific TCRs reportedly recognized epitopes outside regions mutated in the B.1.351 and B.1.1.7 variants. Spike-specific TCR breadth and depth rose significantly after two AZD1222 doses compared with day 0 and with MenACWY recipients. Conclusions about previously exposed vaccinees were limited because only a handful of AZD1222 recipients were SARS-CoV-2 seropositive at baseline. The vaccine-associated CD4 TCRs covered the entire spike protein, and the dominant responses fell in regions 160-218 and 743-854.

Sequenced material: peripheral blood, taken on day 0 of AZD1222 vaccination. The sequence is built from TRBV7-9 and TRBJ1-1, with TRBD1 tentatively as D gene (5 bases match). The receptor's source is an adult in good health. The encoded CDR3 is CASSSSGYLNTEAFF. The DNA sequence reads TGTGCCAGCAGCTCATCAGGGTACCTTAACACTGAAGCTTTCTTT.